What follows describes a single T cell receptor beta chain. CDR3 size: 15 residues. With 6 bases clipped from V and 7 bases from J, the junction kept 9 bases outside the gene matches. Germline CDR1 is KGHDR and CDR2 is SFDVKD. The data originate from a study of control samples from healthy donors and cancer patients. Clones were read by immunoSEQ multiplex PCR, and TCRdb kept only the in-frame ones, dropping some. Counted here are some 140,000 clones, around nine tenths occurring once; the ten biggest clones make up around 10%. The chain employs TRBV24-1 and TRBJ2-2, with 8 nucleotides matching TRBD1. This sequence was found in a woman under 40 in good health. Sequencing was done on a sample of blood. This CDR3 reads CATSRGSGGFGELFF. The CDR3 nucleotides are TGTGCCACCAGTCGTGGTTCAGGGGGCTTCGGGGAGCTGTTTTTT.